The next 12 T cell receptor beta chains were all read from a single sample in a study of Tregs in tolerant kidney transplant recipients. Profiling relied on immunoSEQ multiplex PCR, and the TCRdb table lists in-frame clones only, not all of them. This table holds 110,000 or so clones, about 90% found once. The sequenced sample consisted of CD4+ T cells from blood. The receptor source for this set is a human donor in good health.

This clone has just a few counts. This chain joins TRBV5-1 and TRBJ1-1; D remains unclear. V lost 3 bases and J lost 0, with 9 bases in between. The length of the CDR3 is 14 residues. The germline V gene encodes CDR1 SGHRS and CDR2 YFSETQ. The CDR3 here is CASSSQPMNTEAFF. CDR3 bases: TGCGCCAGCAGCTCCCAGCCTATGAACACTGAAGCTTTCTTT.

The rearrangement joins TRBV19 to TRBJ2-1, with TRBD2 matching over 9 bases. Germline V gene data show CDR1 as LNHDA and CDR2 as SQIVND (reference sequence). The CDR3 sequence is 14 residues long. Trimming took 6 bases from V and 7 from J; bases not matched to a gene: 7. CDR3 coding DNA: TGTGCCAGTAGGCAGACTAGCGGAGCTAATGAGCAGTTCTTC. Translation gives CASRQTSGANEQFF.

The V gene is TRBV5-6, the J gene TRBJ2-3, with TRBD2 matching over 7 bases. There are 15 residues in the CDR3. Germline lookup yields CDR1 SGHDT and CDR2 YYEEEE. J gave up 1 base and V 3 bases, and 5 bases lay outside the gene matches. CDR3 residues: CASSSGTTGTDTQYF. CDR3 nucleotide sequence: TGTGCCAGCAGCTCCGGGACTACCGGCACAGATACGCAGTATTTT.

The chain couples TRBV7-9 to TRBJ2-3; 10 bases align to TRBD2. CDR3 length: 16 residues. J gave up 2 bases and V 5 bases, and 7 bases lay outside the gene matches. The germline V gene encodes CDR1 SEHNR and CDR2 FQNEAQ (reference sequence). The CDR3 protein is CASSLIAGGNTDTQYF. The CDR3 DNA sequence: TGTGCCAGCAGCCTCATAGCGGGAGGAAACACAGATACGCAGTATTTT.

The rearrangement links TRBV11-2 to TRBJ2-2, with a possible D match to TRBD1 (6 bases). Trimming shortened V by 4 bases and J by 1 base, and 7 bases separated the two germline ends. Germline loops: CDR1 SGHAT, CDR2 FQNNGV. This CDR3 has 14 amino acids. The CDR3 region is CASSSTGNTGELFF. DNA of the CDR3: TGTGCCAGCAGCTCGACAGGGAACACCGGGGAGCTGTTTTTT.

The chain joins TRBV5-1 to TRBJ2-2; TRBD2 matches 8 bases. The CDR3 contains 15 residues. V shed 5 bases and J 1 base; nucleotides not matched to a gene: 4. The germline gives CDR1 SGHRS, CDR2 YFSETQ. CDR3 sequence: CASRGLAMNTGELFF. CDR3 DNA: TGCGCCAGCAGAGGACTAGCCATGAACACCGGGGAGCTGTTTTTT. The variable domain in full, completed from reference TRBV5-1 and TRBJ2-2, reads KAGVTQTPRYLIKTRGQQVTLSCSPISGHRSVSWYQQTPGQGLQFLFEYFSETQRNKGNFPGRFSGRQFSNSRSEMNVSTLELGDSALYLCASRGLAMNTGELFFGEGSRLTVL.

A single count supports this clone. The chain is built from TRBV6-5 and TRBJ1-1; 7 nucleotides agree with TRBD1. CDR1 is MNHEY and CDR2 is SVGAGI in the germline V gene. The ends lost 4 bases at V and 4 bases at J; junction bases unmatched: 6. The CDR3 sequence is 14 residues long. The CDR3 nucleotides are TGTGCCAGCAGTTTCGACAGGGTTAGCACTGAAGCTTTCTTT. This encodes CASSFDRVSTEAFF.

The DNA of the CDR3 is TGTGCCAGCAGGGACCCTACCGGTGGAGGGGCCACTAGCCGAATCGAAGAAAAACTGTTTTTT. Protein product: CASRDPTGGGATSRIEEKLFF. The chain couples TRBV2 to TRBJ1-4, with a weak D call TRBD1 (5 bases). Germline-derived CDR1 and CDR2 are SNHLY and FYNNEI. Trimming removed 6 bases at V and 8 bases at J, with 37 bases between. CDR3 length: 21 residues.

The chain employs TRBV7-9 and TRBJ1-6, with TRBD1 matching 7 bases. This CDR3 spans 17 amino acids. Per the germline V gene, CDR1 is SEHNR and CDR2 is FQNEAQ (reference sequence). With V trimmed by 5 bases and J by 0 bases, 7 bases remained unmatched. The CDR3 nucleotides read TGTGCCAGCAGCCCGACAGGGCCGAGCTCCTATAATTCACCCCTCCACTTT. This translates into CASSPTGPSSYNSPLHF.

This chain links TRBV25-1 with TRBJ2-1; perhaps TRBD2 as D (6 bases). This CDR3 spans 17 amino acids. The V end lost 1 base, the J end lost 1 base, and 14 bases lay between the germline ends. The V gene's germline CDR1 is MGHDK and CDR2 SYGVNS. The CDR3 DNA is TGTGCCAGCAGTGAATGGGGCCGCGGGGAGTCCTACAATGAGCAGTTCTTC. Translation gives CASSEWGRGESYNEQFF.

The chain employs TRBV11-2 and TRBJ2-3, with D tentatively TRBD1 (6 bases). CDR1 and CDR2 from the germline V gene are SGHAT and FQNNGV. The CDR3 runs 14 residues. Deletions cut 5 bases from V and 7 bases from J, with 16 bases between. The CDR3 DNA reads TGTGCCAGCAGCCAAATACAGGGACCCAATACGCAGTATTTT. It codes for CASSQIQGPNTQYF.

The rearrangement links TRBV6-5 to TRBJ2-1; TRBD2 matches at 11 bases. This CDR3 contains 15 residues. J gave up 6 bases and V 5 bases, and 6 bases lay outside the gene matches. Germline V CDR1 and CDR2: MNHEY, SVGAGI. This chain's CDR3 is CASSIAGGKTNEQFF. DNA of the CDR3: TGTGCCAGCAGTATAGCGGGAGGGAAAACCAATGAGCAGTTCTTC.